These T cell receptor beta chains were read from a single sample in a study of beta chain features in type 1 diabetes. TCRdb's table, derived via immunoSEQ multiplex PCR, lists solely in-frame clones and lacks some. The profile shows a few hundred thousand clones, roughly 14% of them singletons. The sequencing sample was made of naive CD4+ T cells from blood. The receptor source for this set is a man aged 25-45 years in good health. CDR3s include the opening cysteine and the closing phenylalanine or tryptophan. The D gene is left open where the match is weak. A row's size may be missing; if present it is once, few, many or a size class.

few,TRBV27,TRBJ2-2,-,CASSFLSGELFF,TGTGCCAGCAGTTTTCTTTCCGGGGAGCTGTTTTTT
-,TRBV7-9,TRBJ2-5,TRBD2,CATSGVRETQYF,TGTGCGACCAGCGGGGTTCGGGAGACCCAGTACTTC
-,TRBV19,TRBJ2-2,-,CASSRDILTGELFF,TGTGCCAGTAGTCGGGACATCCTCACCGGGGAGCTGTTTTTT
many,TRBV15,TRBJ2-1,-,CATSRDRGDHNEQFF,TGTGCCACCAGCAGAGATCGGGGTGACCACAATGAGCAGTTCTTC
few,TRBV4-1,TRBJ2-3,-,CASSQGKGGGGSTDTQYF,TGCGCCAGCAGCCAAGGAAAAGGCGGCGGGGGCAGCACAGATACGCAGTATTTT
-,TRBV10-3,TRBJ2-1,TRBD2,CAISLEAGGNGNEQFF,TGTGCCATCAGCCTAGAAGCGGGGGGAAACGGCAATGAGCAGTTCTTC
few,TRBV7-9,TRBJ2-5,-,CASSETRRNQETQYF,TGTGCCAGCAGTGAGACGAGGAGGAACCAAGAGACCCAGTACTTC
few,TRBV6-5,TRBJ1-6,-,CASWTAYNSPLHF,TGTGCCAGCTGGACAGCGTATAATTCACCCCTCCACTTT
-,TRBV29-1,TRBJ2-1,TRBD2,CSGGSRGNEQFF,TGCAGCGGCGGGAGTAGGGGCAATGAGCAGTTCTTC
-,TRBV7-9,TRBJ2-2,-,CASSLAAGGELFF,TGTGCCAGCAGCTTAGCCGCCGGCGGGGAGCTGTTTTTT
-,TRBV4-3,TRBJ1-1,-,CASSPEITPKNTEAFF,TGCGCCAGCAGCCCCGAAATCACACCTAAAAACACTGAAGCTTTCTTT
-,TRBV19,TRBJ1-1,-,CASSMGRAAGQNTEAFF,TGTGCCAGTAGTATGGGACGAGCGGCAGGACAGAACACTGAAGCTTTCTTT
few,TRBV5-1,TRBJ2-2,TRBD2,CASSAGRAEVGELFF,TGCGCCAGCAGTGCCGGGAGGGCCGAAGTCGGGGAGCTGTTTTTT
few,TRBV5-4,TRBJ1-2,-,CASSSQGAGYTF,TGTGCCAGCAGCTCTCAGGGTGCTGGCTACACCTTC
few,TRBV5-1,TRBJ2-4,TRBD1,CASSLAGGRNIQYF,TGCGCCAGCAGCTTGGCAGGGGGCAGAAACATTCAGTACTTC
few,TRBV11-3,TRBJ2-3,-,CASTPPGSGTDTQYF,TGTGCCAGCACCCCGCCAGGGTCCGGCACAGATACGCAGTATTTT
-,TRBV6-5,TRBJ2-1,TRBD2,CASRGGWQAQFF,TGTGCCAGCAGGGGAGGGTGGCAGGCTCAGTTCTTC
-,TRBV7-6,TRBJ2-3,TRBD2,CASIPRSGGASTDTQYF,TGTGCCAGCATCCCGAGAAGCGGGGGAGCAAGCACAGATACGCAGTATTTT
-,TRBV27,TRBJ1-5,TRBD1,CASKQGAINQPQHF,TGTGCCAGCAAGCAGGGGGCCATTAATCAGCCCCAGCATTTT
few,TRBV20-1,TRBJ2-7,TRBD1,CSALDRDSTLF,TGCAGTGCTCTGGACAGGGACTCAACACTATTC
-,TRBV2,TRBJ2-1,TRBD1,CASSGQGVNEQFF,TGTGCCAGCAGTGGACAGGGGGTTAATGAGCAGTTCTTC
-,TRBV5-1,TRBJ2-5,-,CASSLAGIETQYF,TGCGCCAGCAGCTTGGCCGGGATAGAGACCCAGTACTTC